This TCR beta chain appears in the sequencing data of a study of response to subunit inactivated influenza vaccine. Trimming pared 1 base from V and 6 bases from J, leaving 6 bases between. Looked up from germline, CDR1 is MDHEN and CDR2 is SYDVKM. This CDR3 is built from 12 residues. MiXCR, applied by TCRdb to the RT-PCR reads, yields one record per CDR3 protein. The sample holds 550,000 to 650,000 distinct CDR3 sequences, approximately 12% seen once. This clonotype was observed many times. This rearrangement joins TRBV28 to TRBJ1-1; possibly TRBD1 for D (5 bases). The sequence came from a middle-aged man who received an inactivated influenza vaccine. The material was PBMCs from blood, obtained on the day of vaccination. CDR3 in amino acids: CASSLLGAEAFF. As DNA, the CDR3 is TGTGCCAGCAGTTTATTAGGGGCTGAAGCTTTCTTT.